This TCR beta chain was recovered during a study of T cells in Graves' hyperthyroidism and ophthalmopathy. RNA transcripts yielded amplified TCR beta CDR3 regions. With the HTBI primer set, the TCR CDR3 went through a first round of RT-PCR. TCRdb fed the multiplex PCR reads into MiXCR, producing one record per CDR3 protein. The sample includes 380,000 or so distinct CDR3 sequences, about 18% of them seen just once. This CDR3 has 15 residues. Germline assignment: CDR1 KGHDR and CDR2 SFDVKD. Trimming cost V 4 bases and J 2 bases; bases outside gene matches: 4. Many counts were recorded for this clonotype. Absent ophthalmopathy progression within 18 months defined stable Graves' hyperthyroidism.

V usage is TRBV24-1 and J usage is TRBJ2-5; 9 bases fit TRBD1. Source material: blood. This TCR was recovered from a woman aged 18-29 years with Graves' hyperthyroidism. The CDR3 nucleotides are TGTGCCACCAGTGAGGGACAGGGTCTTCAAGAGACCCAGTACTTC. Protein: CATSEGQGLQETQYF.